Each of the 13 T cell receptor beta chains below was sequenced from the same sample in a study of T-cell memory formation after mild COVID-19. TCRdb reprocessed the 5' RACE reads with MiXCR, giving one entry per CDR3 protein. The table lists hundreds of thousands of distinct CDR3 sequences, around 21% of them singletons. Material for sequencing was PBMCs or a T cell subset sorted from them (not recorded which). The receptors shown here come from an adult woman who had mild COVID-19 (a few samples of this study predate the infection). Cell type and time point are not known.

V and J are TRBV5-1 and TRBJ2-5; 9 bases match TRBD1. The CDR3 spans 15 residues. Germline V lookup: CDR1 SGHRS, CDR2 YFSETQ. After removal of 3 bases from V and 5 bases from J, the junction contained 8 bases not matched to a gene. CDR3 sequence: CASSSDRGGEETQYF. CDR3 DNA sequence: TGCGCCAGCAGCTCGGACAGGGGCGGGGAGGAGACCCAGTACTTC.

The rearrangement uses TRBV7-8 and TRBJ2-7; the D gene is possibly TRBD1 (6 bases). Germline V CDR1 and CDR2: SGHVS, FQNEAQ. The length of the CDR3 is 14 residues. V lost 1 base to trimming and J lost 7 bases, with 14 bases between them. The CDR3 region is CASSLVGTPGEQYF. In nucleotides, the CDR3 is TGTGCCAGCAGCTTAGTCGGGACACCGGGGGAGCAGTACTTC.

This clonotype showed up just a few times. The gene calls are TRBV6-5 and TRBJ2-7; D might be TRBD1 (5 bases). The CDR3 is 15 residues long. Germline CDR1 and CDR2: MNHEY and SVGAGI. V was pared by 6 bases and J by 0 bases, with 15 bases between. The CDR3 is CASRKGQSGSYEQYF. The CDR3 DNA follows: TGTGCCAGCAGGAAGGGGCAGAGTGGCTCCTACGAGCAGTACTTC.

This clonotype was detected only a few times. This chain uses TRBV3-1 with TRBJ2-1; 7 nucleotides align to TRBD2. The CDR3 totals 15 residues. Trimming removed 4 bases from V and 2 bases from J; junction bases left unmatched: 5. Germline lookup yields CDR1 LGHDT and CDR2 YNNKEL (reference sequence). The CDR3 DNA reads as TGTGCCAGCAGCCCTATACGGGGGGCCTACAATGAGCAGTTCTTC. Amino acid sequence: CASSPIRGAYNEQFF.

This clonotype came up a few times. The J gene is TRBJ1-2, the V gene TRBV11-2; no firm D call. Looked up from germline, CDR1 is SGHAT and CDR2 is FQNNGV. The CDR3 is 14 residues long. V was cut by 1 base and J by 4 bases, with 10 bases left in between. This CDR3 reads CASSLVGFGYGYTF. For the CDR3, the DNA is TGTGCCAGCAGCTTAGTTGGGTTCGGCTATGGCTACACCTTC.

The DNA of the CDR3 is TGTGCCACCAGCCGGGACAGTGTCCTCGGAGGTGGCTACACCTTC. It encodes CATSRDSVLGGGYTF. The J gene is TRBJ1-2, the V gene TRBV24-1; 7 bases map to TRBD1. J lost 7 bases, V lost 7 bases, and 14 bases had no gene match. The germline V gene encodes CDR1 KGHDR and CDR2 SFDVKD. The CDR3 extends over 15 amino acids.

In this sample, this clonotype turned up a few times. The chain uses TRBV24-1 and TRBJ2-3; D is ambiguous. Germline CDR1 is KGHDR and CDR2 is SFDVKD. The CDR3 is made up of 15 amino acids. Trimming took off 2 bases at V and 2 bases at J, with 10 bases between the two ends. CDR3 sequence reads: CATSDSGLLTDTQYF. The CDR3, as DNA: TGTGCCACCAGTGATTCTGGTCTCCTCACAGATACGCAGTATTTT.

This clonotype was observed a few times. In DNA, the CDR3 is TGTGCCAGCTCACCCTCGGGCAGAGTCTCTGGGGCCAACGTCCTGACTTTC. This encodes CASSPSGRVSGANVLTF. The chain uses TRBV18 and TRBJ2-6; D not certain. This CDR3 is 17 amino acids long. Germline CDR1 reads KGHSH; CDR2 reads LQKENI. Trimming left V 3 bases short and J 0 bases short, with 12 bases between.

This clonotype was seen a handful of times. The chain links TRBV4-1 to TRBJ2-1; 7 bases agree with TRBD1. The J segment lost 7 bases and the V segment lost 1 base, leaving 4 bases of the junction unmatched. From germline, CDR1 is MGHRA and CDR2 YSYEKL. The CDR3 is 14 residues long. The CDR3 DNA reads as TGCGCCAGCAGCCAAGTTAGGGACAGAAATGAGCAGTTCTTC. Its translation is CASSQVRDRNEQFF.

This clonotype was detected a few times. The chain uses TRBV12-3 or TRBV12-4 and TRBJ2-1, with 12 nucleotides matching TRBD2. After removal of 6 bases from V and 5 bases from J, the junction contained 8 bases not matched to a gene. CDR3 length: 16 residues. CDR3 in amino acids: CASRSLGLAGNNEQFF. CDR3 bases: TGTGCCAGCAGGTCACTTGGACTAGCGGGAAACAATGAGCAGTTCTTC.

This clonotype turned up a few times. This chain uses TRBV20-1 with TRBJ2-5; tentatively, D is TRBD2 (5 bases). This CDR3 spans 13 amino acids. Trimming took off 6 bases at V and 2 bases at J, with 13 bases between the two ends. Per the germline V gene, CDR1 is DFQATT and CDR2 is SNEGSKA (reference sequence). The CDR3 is CSAQWTGQETQYF. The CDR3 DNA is TGCAGTGCCCAATGGACGGGGCAAGAGACCCAGTACTTC.

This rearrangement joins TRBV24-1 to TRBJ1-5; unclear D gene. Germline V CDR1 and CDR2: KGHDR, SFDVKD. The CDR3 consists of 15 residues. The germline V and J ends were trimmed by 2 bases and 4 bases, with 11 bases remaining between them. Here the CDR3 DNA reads TGTGCCACCAGTGATTCTGGCCCCCTGAATCAGCCCCAGCATTTT. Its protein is CATSDSGPLNQPQHF.

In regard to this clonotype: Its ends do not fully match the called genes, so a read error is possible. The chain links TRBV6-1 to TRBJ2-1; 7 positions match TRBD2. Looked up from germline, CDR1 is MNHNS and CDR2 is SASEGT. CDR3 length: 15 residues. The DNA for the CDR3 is TGTGCCAGCAGTGAAGCGGGAGGGACCTACAGTGAGCAGTTCTTC. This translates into CASSEAGGTYSEQFF.